This TCR beta chain came from a study of blood T cell repertoires in COVID-19 (dated by TCRdb to 2018 to 2021). Regarding the research as a whole: Samples covering the acute and convalescent phases of COVID-19 were provided by collaborators in the United States, Italy and Spain. The material from the prospective study consisted of cDNA or gDNA derived from T cells, B-cell-depleted T cells, or PBMCs. Samples came from the ongoing ImmuneRACE study (first 160 participants) plus 1,254 subjects from 6 global collaborators. A freely available public database, intended as a resource for researchers studying the immune response to SARS-CoV-2, is where the repertoires were released. The dataset comprised deeply sampled blood TCRbeta repertoires from subjects exposed to, actively infected with, or recovered from COVID-19. Nearly every sample came with metadata listing a de-identified subject ID, COVID-19 status, age in years and sex. Where available, HLA class I and class II types were obtained from metadata supplied by the sample provider rather than from assay-based typing.

The immunoSEQ Assay, a bias-controlled multiplex PCR, was used to amplify TCRbeta CDR3 regions from genomic DNA. Per the source publication's procedure: The number of nucleated cells in each sample was estimated by amplification of reference gene primers within the assay. To quantify the absolute abundance of each unique TCRbeta CDR3 rearrangement, sequence reads were collapsed and filtered. Productive Simpson clonality was computed per sample as the square root of Simpson's diversity index over productive rearrangements. What TCRdb holds here is the immuneACCESS table cut down to in-frame rearrangements. Part of the clones is not present; checked against another copy, under half of the missing clones reflect an unresolved V gene, and the others are unexplained. V, J and clone size are those of that table, while D and trimming were read from the DNA. The sample table contains approximately 270,000 clones; only one count was recorded for around 90% of them. Less than 2.5% of the sample goes to the ten largest clones.

Here V drops 4 bases and J drops 4 bases, and the junction holds 5 bases not matched to any gene. CDR1 MNHEY and CDR2 SVGAGI are derived from the germline V gene. The CDR3 starts with the cysteine, ends with the phenylalanine, and has 15 residues. Here the CDR3 DNA is all that survives: 45 bases in frame from base 1. Each collaborating institution followed its own protocols to collect whole blood in K2EDTA tubes. For TCRbeta analysis, collaborators shipped samples as frozen whole blood, isolated PBMCs, or DNA extracted from either of those sample types. Paper-wide results and their limitations: The amount of clinical and demographic metadata varied by source and participant and was provided uncurated.

Details on this clone: Which antigen it targets is not known. Nothing much larger sits one base from this clone, and base qualities are not available.

In this chain, TRBV6-5 is recombined with TRBJ1-4; 8 middle bases align to TRBD1. The origin of this receptor is a man between 50 and 59 years old with acute or convalescent COVID-19. The sample consisted of peripheral blood. The DNA reads TGTGCCAGCAGTTCCTACAGGGGGGATAATGAAAAACTGTTTTTT. Its amino acids are CASSSYRGDNEKLFF.